This T cell receptor (beta chain) was obtained from a study of vaccination and CD4 T cells after COVID-19 (dated by TCRdb to the early 2020s). Looking at the study overall: Convalescent patients had a positive SARS-CoV-2 result on nasal swab PCR, and of these patients, some 10 had mild disease and one had severe disease. In the convalescent cohort there were six males and four females, among whom were two Hispanic individuals, seven Caucasians, two Asians and one multiracial person. Two doses of either the Pfizer-BioNTech BNT162b2 vaccine (n=8) or the Moderna mRNA-1273 vaccine (n=2) were administered to participants. Post-COVID blood samples were collected from convalescent patients a median of about 92 days after diagnosis, with a range of roughly 35 to 170 days. Post-vaccine blood samples were taken a median of around 77 days after the second vaccine dose, with a range of roughly 13 to 250 days. The cultures were stimulated with overlapping spike peptide pools from SARS-CoV-2 and from the common cold coronaviruses HCoV-NL63, HCoV-OC43 and HCoV-229E. In control cultures, a CEFX viral epitope pool was used as positive control, an HIV-1 Nef peptide pool was used as negative control, or no peptide was added. In around 9 COVID-19 convalescent patients and a few infection-naive healthy vaccine recipients, researchers compared the spike-specific CD4+ TCR repertoire from before mRNA vaccination with the repertoire from after.

Libraries were constructed by PCR. TCR sequencing of DNA from cultured CD4+ T cells used the Oncomine TCR Beta short-read assay at the Johns Hopkins FTIC core. The QIAamp micro DNA kit was used to extract genomic DNA from the cultured CD4+ T cells. Oncomine TCR Beta libraries made from cultured CD4+ T cells were pooled using unique dual indexes and sequenced on an Illumina iSeq 100. The authors' pipeline ran thus. Non-productive sequences were removed, and CDR3s that did not start with C, did not end with F or W, or were shorter than 7 amino acids were discarded. The MANAFEST web application identified antigen-specific clonotypes by comparing peptide-stimulated wells against reference wells and other culture wells. For a clone to be called positive, the clone needed an FDR below 0.05, an odds ratio above 5, and a productive frequency above 0.1% in at least two of three replicate wells. Cross-reactive clonotypes were defined as significantly expanded in both SARS-CoV-2 spike wells and at least one common cold coronavirus spike condition. Levenshtein distances (stringdist) and unrooted phylogenetic trees (ape) in R version 3.6.1 were used to assess CDR3 homology. The raw public reads went through TCRdb reprocessing: fastp at Q25, MiXCR clone calling, in-frame beta chains kept. Duplicate CDR3 protein sequences are folded into a single record with the most common DNA and genes. The V and J calls and clone size are TCRdb's, not the authors'. The sample contains about 14,000 distinct CDR3 sequences, just under 65% of them found a single time. The leading ten clones occupy 6.2% of the sample.

The treatment or condition label corresponds to: approximately 10-day PBMC culture with coronavirus spike peptide pools or control peptides (ViraFEST assay). To expand antigen-specific T cells with peptide pools and then pick out the expanded clonotypes through TCR sequencing, the study relied on the ViraFEST assay. The convalescent patients' positive SARS-CoV-2 PCR tests were from March to December 2020, which was before the Alpha, Beta and Delta variants emerged in the United States. Each well held two million PBMCs cultured with roughly 10 ug/ml peptide pools in IMDM containing around 4.5% human AB serum and 8 to 10 IU/ml IL-2. On days 3 and 7, half of the culture medium was replaced with fresh IL-2-containing medium. Once the cells had been in culture for 10 days, the EasySep CD4+ T cell isolation kit was used to isolate CD4+ T cells by negative selection. Ficoll-Paque Plus gradient centrifugation was used to isolate PBMCs from whole blood, and the isolated PBMCs were then either used fresh or cryopreserved at -140C. In general, triplicate wells were set up for every culture condition.

Study-level results and caveats: The median number of SARS-CoV-2-reactive clonotypes rose from under 25 after infection to 38 after vaccination, but the change was not significant. Only a relatively small number of convalescent patients were included in the study, and early timepoints following natural infection were not analyzed. Among convalescent patients, a median about 87% of the SARS-CoV-2-reactive clones seen after vaccination appeared only after vaccination, which suggests priming specific to the vaccine. Of the vaccine-specific clones in convalescent patients, 304 of 307, or nearly all, reacted only to SARS-CoV-2 spike and did not cross-react with common cold coronaviruses.

Deletion took 5 bases off V and 3 bases off J, with a span of 11 bases between the germline ends. The CDR3 sequence holds 14 residues, the cysteine and phenylalanine included. The DNA shown is the 42-base CDR3, in frame from base 1. Taken from the germline V gene, the CDR1 and CDR2 loops are MNHNS and SASEGT. For this clonotype: Its antigen is not yet known. No base qualities exist here, and no much larger clone lies one base off it.

The sequence derives from a human donor who had recovered from COVID-19. The rearrangement combines TRBV6-1 with TRBJ1-5; TRBD1 is a possible D gene, resting on 6 matching bases. Sequencing used CD4+ T cells from blood, cultured in vitro. The sequenced DNA: TGTGCCAGCAGTCCCACAGGGATCAATCAGCCCCAGCATTTT. Its coded protein is CASSPTGINQPQHF.